A single sample is the source of the 13 T cell receptor beta chains below, sequenced in a study of post-analysis software for immune sequencing data. These receptors are not linked to any known antigen. Overall study results and limits: When patients were compared with controls, roughly five TRBV segments were more frequent, TRBV5-6, TRBV5-1 and TRBV20-1 among them.

cDNA libraries of TCR beta carried unique molecular identifiers. TCRdb called the PCR reads again in MiXCR, with one record for every CDR3 protein. Counted here are hundreds of thousands of distinct CDR3 sequences, 30% occurring once; the ten biggest clones make up around 0.6%. Specimen: blood. The receptors were gathered from a girl under 18 with multiple sclerosis.

The V gene is TRBV6-5, the J gene TRBJ2-3, with unresolved D. The CDR3 length is 14 residues. Per germline, CDR1 MNHEY and CDR2 SVGAGI. Trimming took off 5 bases at V and 6 bases at J, with 15 bases between the two ends. The CDR3 loop is CASSARTRVDTQYF. The CDR3 coding sequence is TGTGCCAGCAGTGCCCGGACCCGAGTCGATACGCAGTATTTT.

This clonotype was recorded a few times. The chain employs TRBV10-3 and TRBJ2-7; no definite D call. Trimming pared 0 bases from V and 4 bases from J, leaving 7 bases between. Germline V gene sequence: CDR1 ENHRY, CDR2 SYGVKD. CDR3 size: 13 residues. CDR3 DNA sequence: TGTGCCATCAGTGAGTCGGCGAAATACGAGCAGTACTTC. Its protein product is CAISESAKYEQYF.

The chain uses TRBV4-1 and TRBJ1-2; TRBD1 matches at 8 bases. This CDR3 has 15 amino acids. The J segment lost 8 bases and the V segment lost 4 bases, leaving 12 bases of the junction unmatched. Germline V CDR1 and CDR2: MGHRA, YSYEKL. This CDR3 is CASSPRRQGFEGYTF. CDR3 nucleotides: TGCGCCAGCAGCCCAAGAAGACAGGGGTTTGAAGGCTACACCTTC.

This clonotype was observed a handful of times. J is TRBJ1-2 and V is TRBV12-3 or TRBV12-4; D ambiguous. The V gene lost 1 base and the J gene lost 4 bases, with 13 bases spanning the gap. CDR3 length: 15 residues. In nucleotides, the CDR3 is TGTGCCAGCAGTTTAGGATTATCCTTCTTCTATGGCTACACCTTC. The encoded protein is CASSLGLSFFYGYTF.

Ten or more counts support this clonotype. The rearrangement uses TRBV9 and TRBJ1-2; 9 bases are shared with TRBD1. Trimming at V came to 3 bases and at J to 4 bases, leaving 4 bases not matched to a gene. Germline loops: CDR1 SGDLS, CDR2 YYNGEE. This CDR3 is 14 amino acids long. The CDR3 protein is CASSAPGQGYGYTF. The DNA of the CDR3 is TGTGCCAGCAGCGCGCCGGGACAGGGCTATGGCTACACCTTC.

This clonotype was counted a few times. CDR3 sequence reads: CSAGRGAYEQYF. The CDR3 DNA reads as TGCAGTGCCGGCAGGGGGGCCTACGAGCAGTACTTC. The chain links TRBV20-1 to TRBJ2-5, with a possible D match to TRBD1 (7 bases). The end of the DNA fits TRBJ2-7 better, so the J call may be wrong. The CDR3 sequence is 12 residues long. Per germline, CDR1 DFQATT and CDR2 SNEGSKA (reference sequence).

For this clonotype: An end of the junction differs from the germline gene, which may be a read error. V usage is TRBV27 and J usage is TRBJ1-4; D is unclear. Germline lookup yields CDR1 MNHEY and CDR2 SMNVEV (reference sequence). The CDR3 is 13 amino acids. CDR3 region: CASSPQHEEKRFF. DNA of the CDR3: TGTGCCAGCAGCCCCCAGCATGAGGAAAAACGGTTTTTT.

J is TRBJ2-5 and V is TRBV10-3, with D possibly TRBD2 on 6 matching bases. Judging by the DNA end, TRBJ2-7 fits better; the J call may be wrong. This CDR3 is 12 amino acids long. The germline gives CDR1 ENHRY, CDR2 SYGVKD. The DNA for the CDR3 is TGTGCCATCGAGGCGGGGTGTTACGAGCAGTACTTC. This gives the protein CAIEAGCYEQYF.

The chain uses TRBV29-1 and TRBJ2-7, with 11 bases lining up with TRBD2. The germline gives CDR1 SQVTM, CDR2 ANQGSEA. CDR3 length equals 16 residues. Losses at the gene ends were 6 bases for V and 7 bases for J; bases not matched to a gene: 17. This CDR3 reads CSVAASGRRSYNEQYF. The CDR3, as DNA: TGCAGCGTCGCGGCTAGCGGGAGGAGGTCCTACAATGAGCAGTACTTC.

This clonotype was counted between two and nine times. V gene TRBV29-1 combines with J gene TRBJ2-1; TRBD2 agrees at 9 bases. This CDR3 comprises 17 residues. Germline V gene data show CDR1 as SQVTM and CDR2 as ANQGSEA. V lost 4 bases to trimming and J lost 0 bases; unmatched junction nucleotides: 10. The CDR3 sequence: CSVAGASGIVSYNEQFF. The CDR3 nucleotides read TGCAGCGTTGCCGGAGCTAGCGGGATTGTCTCCTACAATGAGCAGTTCTTC.

The chain carries TRBV7-6 and TRBJ2-4; 9 nucleotides align to TRBD2. The better agreement between TRBJ2-7 and the DNA end casts doubt on the J call. Germline V gene sequence: CDR1 SGHVS, CDR2 FNYEAQ. The CDR3 consists of 15 residues. DNA for the CDR3: TGTGCCAGCAGCGCCGGGTCGGGACTAGCCGCCGAGCAGTACTTC. It specifies CASSAGSGLAAEQYF.

The chain has TRBV5-1 and TRBJ2-3, with D maybe TRBD2 (5 bases). This CDR3 comprises 16 residues. V was cut by 0 bases and J by 6 bases, with 17 bases left in between. Per germline, CDR1 SGHRS and CDR2 YFSETQ. CDR3 residues: CASSLVLARSSDTQYF. The CDR3 DNA is TGCGCCAGCAGCTTGGTGCTAGCAAGGTCGTCGGATACGCAGTATTTT.

The gene calls are TRBV2 and TRBJ2-3; D uncertain. Germline V gives CDR1 SNHLY, CDR2 FYNNEI. Trimming stripped 4 bases from V and 4 bases from J, with 15 bases between. This CDR3 has 15 residues. CDR3 DNA: TGTGCCAGCAGTGTGTCCCACTGGGTCCCAGATACGCAGTATTTT. This encodes CASSVSHWVPDTQYF. Full variable domain (missing parts from reference TRBV2 and TRBJ2-3): EPEVTQTPSHQVTQMGQEVILRCVPISNHLYFYWYRQILGQKVEFLVSFYNNEISEKSEIFDDQFSVERPDGSNFTLKIRSTKLEDSAMYFCASSVSHWVPDTQYFGPGTRLTVL.